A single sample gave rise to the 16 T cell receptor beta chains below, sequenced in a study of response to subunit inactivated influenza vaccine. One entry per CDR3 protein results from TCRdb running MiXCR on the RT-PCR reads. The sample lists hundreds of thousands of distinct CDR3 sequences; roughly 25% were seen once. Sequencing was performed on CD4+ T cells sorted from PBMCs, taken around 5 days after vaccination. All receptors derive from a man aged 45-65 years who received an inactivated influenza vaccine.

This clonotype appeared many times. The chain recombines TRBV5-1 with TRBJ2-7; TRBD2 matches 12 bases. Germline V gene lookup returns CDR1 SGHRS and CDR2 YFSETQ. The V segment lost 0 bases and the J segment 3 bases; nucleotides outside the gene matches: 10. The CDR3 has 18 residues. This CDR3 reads CASSLGSVTSGGNYEQYF. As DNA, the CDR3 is TGCGCCAGCAGCTTGGGGTCTGTGACTAGCGGGGGAAACTACGAGCAGTACTTC. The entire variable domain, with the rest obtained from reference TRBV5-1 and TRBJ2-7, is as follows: KAGVTQTPRYLIKTRGQQVTLSCSPISGHRSVSWYQQTPGQGLQFLFEYFSETQRNKGNFPGRFSGRQFSNSRSEMNVSTLELGDSALYLCASSLGSVTSGGNYEQYFGPGTRLTVT.

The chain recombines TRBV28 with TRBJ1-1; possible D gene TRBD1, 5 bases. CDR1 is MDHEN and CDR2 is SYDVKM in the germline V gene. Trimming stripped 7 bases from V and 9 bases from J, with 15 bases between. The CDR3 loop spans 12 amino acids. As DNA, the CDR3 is TGTGCCAGCACCGCAGGGCCGGCCAAAGCTTTCTTT. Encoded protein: CASTAGPAKAFF.

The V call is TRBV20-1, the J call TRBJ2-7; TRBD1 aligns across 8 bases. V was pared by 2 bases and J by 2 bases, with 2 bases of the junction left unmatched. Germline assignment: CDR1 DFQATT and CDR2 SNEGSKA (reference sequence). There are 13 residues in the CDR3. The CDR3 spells CSARPGGAYEQYF. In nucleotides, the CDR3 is TGCAGTGCTAGACCAGGGGGCGCCTACGAGCAGTACTTC.

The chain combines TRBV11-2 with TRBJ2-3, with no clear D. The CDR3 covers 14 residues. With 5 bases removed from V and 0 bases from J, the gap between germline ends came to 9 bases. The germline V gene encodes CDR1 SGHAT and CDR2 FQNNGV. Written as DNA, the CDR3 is TGTGCCAGCAGCCTACAGCCTAGCACAGATACGCAGTATTTT. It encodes CASSLQPSTDTQYF.

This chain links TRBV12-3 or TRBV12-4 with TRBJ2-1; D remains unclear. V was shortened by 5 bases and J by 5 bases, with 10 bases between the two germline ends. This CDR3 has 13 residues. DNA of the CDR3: TGTGCCAGCAGTCCCCCTCCTGACAATGAGCAGTTCTTC. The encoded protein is CASSPPPDNEQFF.

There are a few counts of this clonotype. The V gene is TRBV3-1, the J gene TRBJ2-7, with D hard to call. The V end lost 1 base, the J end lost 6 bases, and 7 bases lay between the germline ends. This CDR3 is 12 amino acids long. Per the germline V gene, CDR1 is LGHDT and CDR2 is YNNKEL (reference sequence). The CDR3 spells CASSQASSEQYF. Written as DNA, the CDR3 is TGTGCCAGCAGCCAAGCGTCGTCCGAGCAGTACTTC.

The CDR3 here is CASSVGGGSGSVEQFF. The CDR3, as DNA: TGTGCCAGCAGCGTAGGGGGCGGGAGTGGGAGTGTTGAGCAGTTCTTC. The chain uses TRBV9 and TRBJ2-1, with TRBD2 matching 7 bases. V was pared by 0 bases and J by 9 bases, with 12 bases of the junction left unmatched. The CDR3 covers 16 residues. Germline V CDR1 and CDR2: SGDLS, YYNGEE.

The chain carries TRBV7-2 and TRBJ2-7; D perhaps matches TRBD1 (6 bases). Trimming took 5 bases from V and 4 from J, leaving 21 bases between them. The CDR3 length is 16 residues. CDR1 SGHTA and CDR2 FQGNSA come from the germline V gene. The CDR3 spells CASSLGNRVGAYEQYF. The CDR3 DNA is TGTGCCAGCAGCCTAGGAAACAGGGTAGGGGCATACGAGCAGTACTTC. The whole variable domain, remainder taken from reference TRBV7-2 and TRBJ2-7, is GAGVSQSPSNKVTEKGKDVELRCDPISGHTALYWYRQSLGQGLEFLIYFQGNSAPDKSGLPSDRFSAERTGGSVSTLTIQRTQQEDSAVYLCASSLGNRVGAYEQYFGPGTRLTVT.

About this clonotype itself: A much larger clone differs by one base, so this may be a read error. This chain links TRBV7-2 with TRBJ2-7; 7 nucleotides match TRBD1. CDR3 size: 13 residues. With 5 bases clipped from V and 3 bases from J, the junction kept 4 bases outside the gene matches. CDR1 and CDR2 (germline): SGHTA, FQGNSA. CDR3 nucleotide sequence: TGTGCCAGCAGCCAGGGACAGCTCTACGAGCAGTACTTC. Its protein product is CASSQGQLYEQYF.

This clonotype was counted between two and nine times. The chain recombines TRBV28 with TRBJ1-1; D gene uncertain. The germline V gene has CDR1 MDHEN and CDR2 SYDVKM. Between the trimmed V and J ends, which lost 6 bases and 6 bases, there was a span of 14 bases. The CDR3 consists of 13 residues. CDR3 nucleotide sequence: TGTGCCAGCAGCTCACCACTAAACGCTGAAGCTTTCTTT. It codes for CASSSPLNAEAFF.

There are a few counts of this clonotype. The CDR3 protein is CASSPLPRGGNTGELFF. CDR3 in DNA: TGTGCCAGCTCACCACTTCCGAGGGGAGGAAACACCGGGGAGCTGTTTTTT. This sequence joins TRBV18 and TRBJ2-2; D might be TRBD2 (6 bases). Trimming removed 1 base at V and 2 bases at J, with 14 bases between. CDR1 and CDR2 from the germline V gene are KGHSH and LQKENI. The CDR3 loop spans 17 amino acids.

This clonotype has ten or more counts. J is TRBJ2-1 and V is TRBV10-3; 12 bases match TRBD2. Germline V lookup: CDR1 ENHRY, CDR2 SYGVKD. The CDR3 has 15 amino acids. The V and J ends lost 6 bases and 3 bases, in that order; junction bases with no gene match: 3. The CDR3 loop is CAISPTSGSYNEQFF. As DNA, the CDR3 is TGTGCCATCAGCCCGACTAGCGGGAGCTACAATGAGCAGTTCTTC.

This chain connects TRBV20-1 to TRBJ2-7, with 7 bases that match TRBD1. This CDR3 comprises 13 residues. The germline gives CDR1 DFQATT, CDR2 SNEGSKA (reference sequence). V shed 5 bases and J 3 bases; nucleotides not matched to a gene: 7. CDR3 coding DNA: TGCAGTGCTCCCGACAGGGCCAACTACGAGCAGTACTTC. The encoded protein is CSAPDRANYEQYF.

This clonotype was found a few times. The CDR3 region is CSVAGRAYEQYF. The CDR3 coding sequence is TGCAGTGTTGCCGGGAGGGCCTACGAGCAGTACTTC. V usage is TRBV20-1 and J usage is TRBJ2-7; 8 bases fit TRBD2. CDR3 length: 12 residues. Germline V CDR1 and CDR2: DFQATT, SNEGSKA (reference sequence). Trimming at V came to 7 bases and at J to 2 bases, leaving 4 bases not matched to a gene.

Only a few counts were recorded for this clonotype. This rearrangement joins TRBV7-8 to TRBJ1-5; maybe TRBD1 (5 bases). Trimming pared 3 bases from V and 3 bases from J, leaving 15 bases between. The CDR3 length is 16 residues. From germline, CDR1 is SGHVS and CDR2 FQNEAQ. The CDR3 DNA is TGTGCCAGCAGCTTCAGTGGGGGGTCCTTCAATCAGCCCCAGCATTTT. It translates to CASSFSGGSFNQPQHF.

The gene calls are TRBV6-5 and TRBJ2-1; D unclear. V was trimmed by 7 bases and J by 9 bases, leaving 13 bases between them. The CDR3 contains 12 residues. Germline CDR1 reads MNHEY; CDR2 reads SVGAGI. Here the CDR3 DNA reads TGTGCCAGCACTCAGCCCCCGGGTGAGCAGTTCTTC. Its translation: CASTQPPGEQFF.